The 24 T cell receptor beta chains below all came from one sample that was sequenced in a study of blood T cell repertoires in COVID-19. Profiling relied on immunoSEQ multiplex PCR, and the TCRdb table lists in-frame clones only, not all of them. The table includes about 230,000 clones, approximately 80% detected once. Source material: peripheral blood. These TCRs come from a middle-aged man with acute or convalescent COVID-19.

The chain couples TRBV5-8 to TRBJ2-3, with 10 bases lining up with TRBD2. Germline CDR1 reads SGHTS; CDR2 reads YDEGEE. The CDR3 loop spans 19 amino acids. With 1 base clipped from V and 2 bases from J, the junction kept 13 bases outside the gene matches. The CDR3 bases are TGTGCCAGCAGCTTGTATCGAGCGGGAGGGCCGGGTTTCACAGATACGCAGTATTTT. Its protein is CASSLYRAGGPGFTDTQYF.

V is TRBV3-1 (or the pseudogene TRBV3-2) and J is TRBJ2-2; a weak D match, TRBD2 (5 bases). The CDR3 has 14 amino acids. The V gene's germline CDR1 is LGHDT and CDR2 YNNKEL (reference sequence). V was cut by 2 bases and J by 6 bases, with 10 bases left in between. The CDR3 reads CASSQNLGAGELFF. The CDR3 bases are TGTGCCAGCAGCCAAAATTTGGGAGCCGGGGAGCTGTTTTTT.

This chain connects TRBV6-4 to TRBJ1-2; 10 positions agree with TRBD1. V trimming: 3 bases; J trimming: 7 bases; junction bases outside the gene matches: 2. CDR1 is MRHNA, CDR2 SNTAGT, per germline. The CDR3 has 13 amino acids. The CDR3: CASSETGGTGYTF. CDR3 DNA sequence: TGTGCCAGCAGTGAGACAGGGGGCACTGGCTACACCTTC.

This chain connects TRBV29-1 to TRBJ2-1; D gene unclear. Per germline, CDR1 SQVTM and CDR2 ANQGSEA. Deletions cut 2 bases from V and 6 bases from J, with 11 bases between. The length of the CDR3 is 13 residues. CDR3 sequence reads: CSVELSATNEQFF. The DNA of the CDR3 is TGCAGCGTTGAATTATCTGCTACCAATGAGCAGTTCTTC.

This clone was picked up one time. The rearrangement links TRBV11-2 to TRBJ2-1; 9 bases are a match to TRBD2. Germline CDR1 and CDR2: SGHAT and FQNNGV. This CDR3 spans 16 amino acids. V shed 10 bases, J shed 1 base, and the junction held 11 bases outside the gene matches. In nucleotides, the CDR3 is TGTGCCACAAGCAGGGGTAGCGGGAGTTCCTACAATGAGCAGTTCTTC. It translates to CATSRGSGSSYNEQFF.

The rearrangement links TRBV3-1 (or the pseudogene TRBV3-2) to TRBJ2-7; TRBD1 matches at 12 bases. CDR1 is LGHDT and CDR2 is YNNKEL in the germline V gene (reference sequence). J was trimmed by 5 bases and V by 0 bases; bases with no gene match: 2. The CDR3 spans 15 residues. The CDR3 nucleotides are TGTGCCAGCAGCCAAGAGTGGGACAGGGGGCACGAGCAGTACTTC. This sequence encodes CASSQEWDRGHEQYF.

This sequence joins TRBV13 and TRBJ1-1; TRBD1 might be the D (6 bases). Trimming cost V 5 bases and J 0 bases, with 13 bases left between them. CDR1 and CDR2 (germline): PRHDT, FYEKMQ (reference sequence). This CDR3 is built from 15 residues. CDR3 protein: CASSPRQEMNTEAFF. The CDR3 DNA sequence: TGTGCCAGCAGCCCGCGACAGGAGATGAACACTGAAGCTTTCTTT.

The chain has TRBV5-4 and TRBJ2-1; 8 bases match TRBD2. CDR3 size: 13 residues. The germline CDR1 and CDR2 sequences are SGHNT and YYREEE (reference sequence). The V gene end was trimmed by 4 bases and the J gene end by 7 bases; junction bases not matched to a gene: 4. CDR3 protein: CASSPSSGNEQFF. DNA of the CDR3: TGTGCCAGCAGCCCATCTAGCGGGAATGAGCAGTTCTTC. The variable domain in full, completed from reference TRBV5-4 and TRBJ2-1, reads ETGVTQSPTHLIKTRGQQVTLRCSSQSGHNTVSWYQQALGQGPQFIFQYYREEENGRGNFPPRFSGLQFPNYSSELNVNALELDDSALYLCASSPSSGNEQFFGPGTRLTVL.

The chain combines TRBV15 with TRBJ2-3; TRBD2 aligns across 8 bases. There are 16 residues in the CDR3. After removal of 2 bases from V and 0 bases from J, the junction contained 4 bases not matched to a gene. Germline V gives CDR1 LNHNV, CDR2 YYDKDF (reference sequence). CDR3 loop: CATSRITSGSTDTQYF. CDR3 in DNA: TGTGCCACCAGCAGAATAACTAGCGGTAGCACAGATACGCAGTATTTT.

This clone was seen just once. This chain uses TRBV27 with TRBJ2-1, with TRBD2 matching over 9 bases. Germline lookup yields CDR1 MNHEY and CDR2 SMNVEV (reference sequence). The CDR3 contains 19 residues. V gave up 2 bases and J gave up 10 bases; unmatched junction bases: 21. The CDR3 sequence: CASSLAVAGAYEGSGEQFF. The CDR3 coding sequence is TGTGCCAGCAGTTTAGCGGTAGCGGGAGCTTATGAGGGTTCAGGGGAGCAGTTCTTC.

This chain links TRBV19 with TRBJ1-5, with 9 bases aligning to TRBD1. The CDR3 extends over 16 amino acids. Germline assignment: CDR1 LNHDA and CDR2 SQIVND (reference sequence). V shed 6 bases, J shed 7 bases, and the junction held 13 bases outside the gene matches. CDR3 loop: CASRLKNRGLGQPQHF. The CDR3 nucleotides read TGTGCCAGTAGATTGAAGAACAGGGGGCTAGGACAGCCCCAGCATTTT.

This clone was seen a handful of times. The chain combines TRBV6-5 with TRBJ1-5; D possibly corresponds to TRBD1 (6 bases). Deletions cut 7 bases from V and 0 bases from J, with 13 bases between. CDR1 and CDR2 from the germline V gene are MNHEY and SVGAGI. The CDR3 spans 15 residues. As DNA, the CDR3 is TGTGCCAGCAAGCAACGACAGGTTAGCAATCAGCCCCAGCATTTT. This gives the protein CASKQRQVSNQPQHF.

The J gene is TRBJ1-2, the V gene TRBV5-6; TRBD1 agrees at 7 bases. The CDR3 length is 14 residues. Germline values: CDR1 SGHDT, CDR2 YYEEEE. Trimming cost V 2 bases and J 7 bases; bases outside gene matches: 8. The CDR3 coding sequence is TGTGCCAGCAGCTTCCCGGTCAGGGGGACTGGCTACACCTTC. Amino acids: CASSFPVRGTGYTF.

This clone has only one observation. The chain joins TRBV18 to TRBJ2-5; 14 bases line up with TRBD2. With V trimmed by 3 bases and J by 4 bases, 1 base remained unmatched. Germline assignment: CDR1 KGHSH and CDR2 LQKENI. The CDR3 consists of 15 residues. The CDR3 DNA reads TGTGCCAGCTCACCCGGGACTAGCGGGGGAGAGACCCAGTACTTC. Amino acids: CASSPGTSGGETQYF.

The V and J genes are TRBV27 and TRBJ2-5, with D perhaps TRBD1 (6 bases). Germline V gene sequence: CDR1 MNHEY, CDR2 SMNVEV (reference sequence). V lost 4 bases to trimming and J lost 0 bases, with 12 bases between them. The CDR3 runs to 15 residues. CDR3: CASSSTTGHQETQYF. CDR3 coding DNA: TGTGCCAGCAGTTCTACGACAGGCCACCAAGAGACCCAGTACTTC.

J is TRBJ2-1 and V is TRBV19, with 7 bases fitting TRBD2. The CDR3 is 15 amino acids. Germline CDR1 is LNHDA and CDR2 is SQIVND (reference sequence). After removal of 4 bases from V and 5 bases from J, the junction contained 8 bases not matched to a gene. Here the CDR3 DNA reads TGTGCCAGTAGTAAGTGGGGGGGGGAAAACAATGAGCAGTTCTTC. Residues: CASSKWGGENNEQFF.

The J gene is TRBJ1-1, the V gene TRBV5-1; 9 bases align to TRBD1. CDR3 length: 17 amino acids. Germline CDR1 SGHRS, CDR2 YFSETQ. Losses at the gene ends were 0 bases for V and 1 base for J; bases not matched to a gene: 7. This CDR3 is CASSLGGQGLGNTEAFF. CDR3 sequence (DNA): TGCGCCAGCAGCTTGGGTGGACAGGGGTTGGGGAACACTGAAGCTTTCTTT.

The chain is built from TRBV5-8 and TRBJ1-5; D may be TRBD1 (5 bases). The germline CDR1 and CDR2 sequences are SGHTS and YDEGEE. With 1 base removed from V and 1 base from J, the gap between germline ends came to 9 bases. This CDR3 spans 15 amino acids. Here the CDR3 DNA reads TGTGCCAGCAGCTTGTTCGGGGGAAGCAATCAGCCCCAGCATTTT. Its translation: CASSLFGGSNQPQHF.

The gene calls are TRBV13 and TRBJ2-7, with TRBD1 matching over 9 bases. The CDR3 sequence is 14 residues long. The V and J ends lost 4 bases and 2 bases, in that order; junction bases with no gene match: 3. Per the germline V gene, CDR1 is PRHDT and CDR2 is FYEKMQ (reference sequence). CDR3 sequence: CASSSGTGTYEQYF. In DNA form, the CDR3 reads TGTGCCAGCAGCTCCGGGACAGGGACCTACGAGCAGTACTTC. The variable domain in full, completed from reference TRBV13 and TRBJ2-7, reads AAGVIQSPRHLIKEKRETATLKCYPIPRHDTVYWYQQGPGQDPQFLISFYEKMQSDKGSIPDRFSAQQFSDYHSELNMSSLELGDSALYFCASSSGTGTYEQYFGPGTRLTVT.

This clone came up a few times. The chain joins TRBV7-8 to TRBJ2-6; 8 positions match TRBD2. Germline CDR1 and CDR2: SGHVS and FQNEAQ. V shed 1 base and J 12 bases; nucleotides not matched to a gene: 8. This CDR3 contains 15 residues. The CDR3 region has the DNA TGTGCCAGCAGCTTAGTCGGGGGGGCGCAGGGCGTCCTGACTTTC. This codes for CASSLVGGAQGVLTF.

The gene calls are TRBV10-3 and TRBJ2-1, with 13 bases identical to TRBD2. This CDR3 region has 16 residues. The germline gives CDR1 ENHRY, CDR2 SYGVKD. V was clipped by 10 bases and J by 6 bases; unmatched bases: 12. The DNA for the CDR3 is TGTGCCACCGGGACTAGCGGGATCTCGGGCCCCAATGAGCAGTTCTTC. This gives the protein CATGTSGISGPNEQFF.

This chain uses TRBV20-1 with TRBJ2-1; 14 bases fit TRBD2. The CDR3 extends over 15 amino acids. Germline loops: CDR1 DFQATT, CDR2 SNEGSKA (reference sequence). J lost 7 bases, V lost 3 bases, and 5 bases had no gene match. The CDR3 DNA is TGCAGTGCTAGTACGGGACTAGCGGGAGTAAATGAGCAGTTCTTC. It codes for CSASTGLAGVNEQFF.

The chain has TRBV18 and TRBJ2-7, with a possible D match to TRBD2 (6 bases). CDR3 length equals 15 residues. Looked up from germline, CDR1 is KGHSH and CDR2 is LQKENI. The V gene lost 1 base and the J gene lost 6 bases, with 16 bases spanning the gap. The CDR3 nucleotides are TGTGCCAGCTCACCACGGTCCGGGAGAGCCCTCGAGCAGTACTTC. Translation: CASSPRSGRALEQYF.

The V call is TRBV27, the J call TRBJ1-1, with D perhaps matching TRBD1 (6 bases). Germline V CDR1 and CDR2: MNHEY, SMNVEV (reference sequence). The CDR3 loop spans 14 amino acids. V lost 4 bases, J lost 6 bases, and 15 bases lay in between. The CDR3 is CASSYGQPGAEAFF. For the CDR3, the DNA is TGTGCCAGCAGTTACGGACAGCCCGGTGCTGAAGCTTTCTTT.